This T cell receptor (beta chain) derives from a study of blood T cell repertoires in COVID-19. Study-level background: COVID-19 samples from acute and convalescent phases originated in the United States, Italy and Spain. T cells, B-cell-depleted T cells, or PBMCs provided the cDNA or gDNA that served as material.

From germline, CDR1 is MNHEY and CDR2 SVGAGI. V gave up 5 bases and J gave up 8 bases; unmatched junction bases: 9. There are 15 residues in the CDR3. As processed by the authors: It was from reference gene primer amplification that nucleated cell counts were estimated. The repertoire was sequenced with immunoSEQ multiplex PCR; TCRdb's copy has only in-frame clones and lacks some. V and J calls and clone size are those listed in that table; D and trimming were worked out from the DNA. The data show 170,000 or so clones, with around nine tenths seen just once and roughly 0.85% held by the top ten. This chain connects TRBV6-5 to TRBJ1-4; TRBD1 matches at 9 bases. The TCR originated in a woman under 30 who had recovered from COVID-19. Sequences were obtained from peripheral blood. The CDR3 coding sequence is TGTGCCAGCAGTCGGGACAGGGTGGGTTGGGAAAAACTGTTTTTT. As protein: CASSRDRVGWEKLFF.